This T cell receptor beta chain was identified in a study of circulating CD8 cells and anti-PD-1 response in melanoma. Study-level results: DNEG was most diverse; TIGIT repertoires were least diverse. Most experiments lacked replicates.

By sample fraction, this clonotype is medium-sized. Its target is not known. Each library started from roughly 15 ng of total RNA using the QIAseq Immune Repertoire TCR panel. TCRdb analysed the reads with MiXCR anew, one entry per CDR3 protein. The sample has fewer than 1,000 distinct CDR3 sequences; 5% to 8.5% are singletons. Trimming removed 2 bases at V and 0 bases at J, with 7 bases between. Per germline, CDR1 SEHNR and CDR2 FQNEAQ (reference sequence). This CDR3 has 15 amino acids. From live CD3+CD8+TCRalphabeta+ cells, four PD-1 and/or TIGIT subsets were sorted. The sequences come from CD8+ T cells from PBMCs, collected at baseline or after one month of anti-PD-1 therapy (not recorded which). The receptor's source is a human donor with melanoma. V and J are TRBV7-9 and TRBJ2-2; no clear D. The CDR3 bases are TGTGCCAGCAGCTTATTCCAGACGAACACCGGGGAGCTGTTTTTT. This codes for CASSLFQTNTGELFF.